A single sample is the source of the 28 T cell receptor beta chains below, sequenced in a study of breast tumors, draining lymph nodes, adjacent tissues. One entry per CDR3 protein results from TCRdb running MiXCR on the multiplex PCR reads. The sample includes roughly 220,000 distinct CDR3 sequences, less than 45% of them seen just once. Breast cancer patients provided tissue from their axillary draining lymph nodes. Material for sequencing was axillary lymph node tissue. These receptors were taken from a female donor with breast cancer. Some clones in this sample may be carry-over from other donors' samples.

The chain uses TRBV7-3 and TRBJ1-2; unclear D gene. Germline V gene data show CDR1 as SGHTA and CDR2 as FQGTGA. V was shortened by 5 bases and J by 5 bases, with 9 bases between the two germline ends. This CDR3 spans 12 amino acids. The CDR3 loop reads CASSRLGYGYTF. The CDR3 nucleotides are TGTGCCAGCAGCCGTCTTGGGTATGGCTACACCTTC. Full variable domain (outside the CDR3, taken from reference TRBV7-3 and TRBJ1-2): GAGVSQTPSNKVTEKGKYVELRCDPISGHTALYWYRQSLGQGPEFLIYFQGTGAADDSGLPNDRFFAVRPEGSVSTLKIQRTERGDSAVYLCASSRLGYGYTFGSGTRLTVV.

V and J are TRBV5-1 and TRBJ1-2, with 9 positions matching TRBD1. The germline V gene encodes CDR1 SGHRS and CDR2 YFSETQ. J was trimmed by 8 bases and V by 1 base; bases with no gene match: 6. The CDR3 totals 14 residues. The CDR3 region is CASSLWGTGYGYTF. CDR3 sequence (DNA): TGCGCCAGCAGCTTGTGGGGGACAGGGTACGGCTACACCTTC.

As concerns this clonotype: A read error may be the cause here, since a much bigger clone is one base away. This CDR3 is missing its conserved last phenylalanine or tryptophan, likely due to a read error. The rearrangement links TRBV19 to TRBJ1-5; D gene uncertain. The germline V gene encodes CDR1 LNHDA and CDR2 SQIVND (reference sequence). Trimming removed 2 bases at V and 4 bases at J, with 15 bases between. The CDR3 totals 16 residues. CDR3 residues: CASSIWAGAGNQPQHS. CDR3 nucleotides: TGTGCCAGTAGTATATGGGCCGGAGCGGGGAATCAGCCCCAGCATTCT.

This clonotype was found many times. The CDR3 nucleotides read TGTGCCAGCAGCGTCCTCCGGGACAGGGACGAGCAGTACTTC. This gives the protein CASSVLRDRDEQYF. The V gene is TRBV9, the J gene TRBJ2-7; 9 bases are a match to TRBD1. V lost 2 bases and J lost 5; bases outside the gene matches: 5. From germline, CDR1 is SGDLS and CDR2 YYNGEE. The CDR3 covers 14 residues.

In regard to this clonotype: One base away lies a much larger clone, so this may be a sequencing read error. This chain uses TRBV5-1 with TRBJ2-7, with a possible D match to TRBD2 (5 bases). The germline V gene encodes CDR1 SGHRS and CDR2 YFSETQ. Trimming cost V 3 bases and J 6 bases, with 13 bases left between them. The CDR3 contains 13 residues. This CDR3 is CASSYFPGCEQYF. The CDR3 region has the DNA TGCGCCAGCAGCTATTTTCCGGGATGCGAGCAGTACTTC.

This clonotype is a singleton in its sample. V gene TRBV24-1 combines with J gene TRBJ2-7; D gene uncertain. The CDR3 extends over 13 amino acids. V was shortened by 2 bases and J by 4 bases, with 8 bases between the two germline ends. Germline CDR1 KGHDR, CDR2 SFDVKD. CDR3 DNA: TGTGCCACCAGTGATTCTCTCAGTTACGAGCAGTACTTC. Translating it yields CATSDSLSYEQYF.

In this sample, this clonotype turned up once. The chain recombines TRBV20-1 with TRBJ1-4; D might be TRBD1 (5 bases). Germline loops: CDR1 DFQATT, CDR2 SNEGSKA (reference sequence). CDR3 length: 13 residues. Trimming cost V 2 bases and J 7 bases, with 11 bases left between them. The CDR3 region is CSARKGGTEKLFF. The CDR3 DNA reads as TGCAGTGCTAGAAAGGGCGGGACTGAAAAACTGTTTTTT.

This clonotype appeared many times. The V and J genes are TRBV5-1 and TRBJ1-4, with 9 bases lining up with TRBD1. From germline, CDR1 is SGHRS and CDR2 YFSETQ. The CDR3 covers 15 residues. J gave up 8 bases and V 5 bases, and 10 bases lay outside the gene matches. CDR3 protein: CASSQQGALMEKLFF. Written as DNA, the CDR3 is TGCGCCAGCAGTCAACAGGGGGCTTTAATGGAAAAACTGTTTTTT.

This clonotype was observed many times. The chain combines TRBV24-1 with TRBJ2-2, with 9 bases aligning to TRBD1. In germline, CDR1 is KGHDR, CDR2 SFDVKD. J was trimmed by 3 bases and V by 7 bases; bases with no gene match: 5. The CDR3 extends over 15 amino acids. DNA of the CDR3: TGTGCCACCAGCAACAGGGGGCTTGACACCGGGGAGCTGTTTTTT. Translated, it gives CATSNRGLDTGELFF.

This clonotype was counted only a few times. The genes are TRBV6-5 and TRBJ2-3; TRBD2 matches 7 bases. This CDR3 region has 15 residues. Trimming removed 0 bases from V and 8 bases from J; junction bases left unmatched: 8. The germline V gene encodes CDR1 MNHEY and CDR2 SVGAGI. This CDR3 is CASSYSGGSGGTQYF. The CDR3 DNA follows: TGTGCCAGCAGTTACTCGGGGGGGAGTGGGGGTACGCAGTATTTT.

On this clonotype: This may be a read error: a much more frequent sequence differs by one nucleotide. The rearrangement links TRBV20-1 to TRBJ2-2, with 7 bases matching TRBD1. This CDR3 contains 13 residues. Germline V lookup: CDR1 DFQATT, CDR2 SNEGSKA (reference sequence). The CDR3 DNA is TGCAGTGCTAGAAGACAGGGAACCGGGGCGCTGTTTTTT. Its translation is CSARRQGTGALFF.

Ten or more counts support this clonotype. The genes are TRBV7-2 and TRBJ1-5, with D perhaps TRBD1 (5 bases). The V and J ends lost 1 base and 3 bases respectively, with 10 bases between them. CDR3 length: 15 amino acids. Germline V gives CDR1 SGHTA, CDR2 FQGNSA. The DNA for the CDR3 is TGTGCCAGCAGCTTAGGACGGGGGTTCAATCAGCCCCAGCATTTT. It codes for CASSLGRGFNQPQHF.

V usage is TRBV20-1 and J usage is TRBJ2-6; D is undetermined. Trimming cost V 0 bases and J 0 bases, with 3 bases left between them. CDR3 length equals 14 residues. Per germline, CDR1 DFQATT and CDR2 SNEGSKA (reference sequence). The CDR3 nucleotides are TGCAGTGCTAGAGACGGCTCTGGGGCCAACGTCCTGACTTTC. Amino acid sequence: CSARDGSGANVLTF.

A single count supports this clonotype. This chain uses TRBV20-1 with TRBJ2-3; unclear D gene. The germline CDR1 and CDR2 sequences are DFQATT and SNEGSKA (reference sequence). The CDR3 consists of 11 residues. Deletions cut 0 bases from V and 4 bases from J, with 2 bases between. CDR3 in amino acids: CSARDSDTQYF. In DNA form, the CDR3 reads TGCAGTGCTAGAGATTCAGATACGCAGTATTTT.

The table lists this clonotype with many counts. V and J are TRBV10-3 and TRBJ1-3, with a tentative D call TRBD1 (5 bases). Germline CDR1 is ENHRY and CDR2 is SYGVKD. The CDR3 loop spans 15 amino acids. The germline V and J ends were trimmed by 3 bases and 1 base, with 10 bases remaining between them. CDR3 in DNA: TGTGCCATCAGTGAATCTGGGGGGTCTGGAAACACCATATATTTT. Its translation: CAISESGGSGNTIYF.

This clonotype was detected many times. The gene calls are TRBV5-1 and TRBJ2-7; TRBD2 matches 15 bases. The CDR3 runs to 16 residues. Trimming cost V 3 bases and J 6 bases; bases outside gene matches: 7. Per the germline V gene, CDR1 is SGHRS and CDR2 is YFSETQ. This CDR3 reads CASSSGLAGGTLEQYF. CDR3 bases: TGCGCCAGCAGCTCGGGACTAGCGGGAGGAACACTCGAGCAGTACTTC.

Turning to this clonotype: Its ends do not fully match the called genes, so a read error is possible. The CDR3 bases are TGTGCCGCCAGCAGAGAACAAGGACTAGTCTACGAGCAGTTCTTC. Translation: CAASREQGLVYEQFF. The gene calls are TRBV15 and TRBJ2-1, with 7 bases lining up with TRBD2. Germline V gene data show CDR1 as LNHNV and CDR2 as YYDKDF (reference sequence). This CDR3 is built from 15 residues.

This clonotype was observed at least ten times. The V gene is TRBV13, the J gene TRBJ2-7; 7 positions match TRBD2. The CDR3 contains 14 residues. Germline CDR1 and CDR2: PRHDT and FYEKMQ (reference sequence). With 2 bases clipped from V and 2 bases from J, the junction kept 3 bases outside the gene matches. CDR3 loop: CASSLFGTTYEQYF. The CDR3 DNA reads TGTGCCAGCAGCTTATTCGGGACTACCTACGAGCAGTACTTC.

This clonotype was counted many times. The gene calls are TRBV15 and TRBJ1-6, with 7 bases that match TRBD1. CDR3 length: 16 amino acids. Germline V gives CDR1 LNHNV, CDR2 YYDKDF (reference sequence). V trimming: 5 bases; J trimming: 0 bases; junction bases outside the gene matches: 4. The chain's CDR3 is CATSRDSFSYNSPLHF. The CDR3 DNA sequence: TGTGCCACCAGCCGGGACAGTTTCTCCTATAATTCACCCCTCCACTTT.

V gene TRBV15 combines with J gene TRBJ1-5, with 8 bases lining up with TRBD1. This CDR3 region has 13 residues. The germline V gene has CDR1 LNHNV and CDR2 YYDKDF (reference sequence). J gave up 14 bases and V 6 bases, and 12 bases lay outside the gene matches. CDR3 sequence: CATRGTGGAYEHF. The CDR3 DNA reads TGTGCCACCAGAGGGACAGGTGGAGCCTACGAGCATTTT.

This clonotype was observed many times. CDR3 sequence reads: CASSLTGSYNEQFF. The CDR3 DNA is TGTGCCAGCAGCTTAACCGGCTCCTACAATGAGCAGTTCTTC. V usage is TRBV7-3 and J usage is TRBJ2-1; no reliable D call. The CDR3 has 14 residues. Germline assignment: CDR1 SGHTA and CDR2 FQGTGA. Trimming cost V 0 bases and J 0 bases, with 3 bases left between them. The whole variable domain, remainder taken from reference TRBV7-3 and TRBJ2-1, is GAGVSQTPSNKVTEKGKYVELRCDPISGHTALYWYRQSLGQGPEFLIYFQGTGAADDSGLPNDRFFAVRPEGSVSTLKIQRTERGDSAVYLCASSLTGSYNEQFFGPGTRLTVL.

In regard to this clonotype: This may stem from a read error, because a much larger clone lies one nucleotide away. The chain links TRBV20-1 to TRBJ1-4; 10 nucleotides line up with TRBD1. The J segment lost 7 bases and the V segment lost 3 bases, leaving 8 bases of the junction unmatched. This CDR3 is 15 amino acids long. Germline values: CDR1 DFQATT, CDR2 SNEGSKA (reference sequence). CDR3 sequence: CSARAPTGGAEKLFF. The CDR3 bases are TGCAGTGCTAGGGCTCCGACAGGGGGCGCTGAAAAACTGTTTTTT.

This clonotype was recorded many times. The chain has TRBV20-1 and TRBJ2-5, with D uncertain. CDR1 and CDR2 (germline): DFQATT, SNEGSKA (reference sequence). Between the trimmed V and J ends, which lost 0 bases and 1 base, there was a span of 12 bases. The CDR3 covers 15 residues. The CDR3 region is CSARDKRAGQETQYF. CDR3 in DNA: TGCAGTGCTAGAGATAAAAGAGCAGGCCAAGAGACCCAGTACTTC.

This clonotype has at least ten counts. The chain employs TRBV7-2 and TRBJ2-1; D gene unclear. Trimming shortened V by 6 bases and J by 6 bases, and 9 bases separated the two germline ends. Germline V gives CDR1 SGHTA, CDR2 FQGNSA. There are 12 residues in the CDR3. The CDR3 sequence: CASSRILNEQFF. The CDR3 DNA reads as TGTGCCAGCAGTCGTATCCTCAATGAGCAGTTCTTC.

The table lists this clonotype with many counts. The J gene is TRBJ1-2, the V gene TRBV6-6; D possibly corresponds to TRBD1 (5 bases). Germline V lookup: CDR1 MNHNY, CDR2 SVGAGI (reference sequence). V was trimmed by 5 bases and J by 4 bases, leaving 11 bases between them. The CDR3 is made up of 13 amino acids. The CDR3 region is CASSQQGSYGYTF. The CDR3, as DNA: TGTGCCAGCAGTCAGCAGGGTTCCTATGGCTACACCTTC.

This clonotype was detected many times. The rearrangement joins TRBV7-2 to TRBJ2-2; 7 nucleotides align to TRBD1. The CDR3 has 15 residues. With V trimmed by 5 bases and J by 5 bases, 8 bases remained unmatched. The germline gives CDR1 SGHTA, CDR2 FQGNSA. The CDR3: CASSPERTGTGELFF. The CDR3 DNA reads TGTGCCAGCAGCCCGGAACGGACAGGAACCGGGGAGCTGTTTTTT.

The rearrangement links TRBV2 to TRBJ2-3; D might be TRBD2 (5 bases). This CDR3 region has 17 residues. Germline CDR1 is SNHLY and CDR2 is FYNNEI. The V end was cut by 7 bases, the J end by 11 bases, with 31 bases between. DNA of the CDR3: TGTGCCAGCAACCCTCACACGGACTCGAACCTACCTAATGAGCAGTATTTT. Translated, it gives CASNPHTDSNLPNEQYF.

The chain links TRBV5-1 to TRBJ1-4; possible D gene TRBD1, 6 bases. The CDR3 loop spans 15 amino acids. Germline CDR1 is SGHRS and CDR2 is YFSETQ. Trimming left V 4 bases short and J 7 bases short, with 17 bases between. This chain's CDR3 is CASSTDRGGREKLFF. The CDR3, as DNA: TGCGCCAGCAGCACCGACCGGGGGGGGCGTGAAAAACTGTTTTTT. Variable domain in full (rest from reference TRBV5-1 and TRBJ1-4): KAGVTQTPRYLIKTRGQQVTLSCSPISGHRSVSWYQQTPGQGLQFLFEYFSETQRNKGNFPGRFSGRQFSNSRSEMNVSTLELGDSALYLCASSTDRGGREKLFFGSGTQLSVL.